These T cell receptor beta chains were read from a single sample in a study of shared clonotypes between healthy human individuals. Measured with immunoSEQ multiplex PCR; TCRdb has only the in-frame clones, and not every one. This table has about 2.1 million clones, about 93% appearing once. The sequenced material came from naive CD8+ T cells from PBMCs. These TCRs come from a man younger than 35 in good health. Some clones in this sample may be carry-over from other donors' samples. The CDR3 runs from the conserved cysteine through the conserved F or W. Each record gives: CDR3 DNA, CDR3 protein, clone size, J gene, V gene, D gene. D genes are given only for firm matches. Some rows have no size entry. The others give once, few or many, or a class for an expanded clone.

CDR3nt: TGCGCCAGCAGTGAGTCGAGGCCAGATAATAGCAATCAGCCCCAGCATTTT
CDR3aa: CASSESRPDNSNQPQHF
abundance: once
j_gene: TRBJ1-5
v_gene: TRBV10-1
d_gene: -

CDR3nt: TGCGCCAGCAGCCAAGGGACAGGGGGGAGGTATGGCTACACCTTC
CDR3aa: CASSQGTGGRYGYTF
abundance: -
j_gene: TRBJ1-2
v_gene: TRBV4-3
d_gene: TRBD1

CDR3nt: TGTGCCAGTGCCCTGAGCCTCTCCTACAATGAGCAGTTCTTC
CDR3aa: CASALSLSYNEQFF
abundance: -
j_gene: TRBJ2-1
v_gene: TRBV28
d_gene: -

CDR3nt: TGTGCCAGCAGCTTAGGTTCGGGGGGCGGCTATGGCTACACCTTC
CDR3aa: CASSLGSGGGYGYTF
abundance: -
j_gene: TRBJ1-2
v_gene: TRBV7-9
d_gene: -

CDR3nt: TGTGCCAGCAGCTACTCCTACGAGCAGTACTTC
CDR3aa: CASSYSYEQYF
abundance: few
j_gene: TRBJ2-7
v_gene: TRBV5-8
d_gene: -

CDR3nt: TGTGCCATCAGTGGACTGTTGAACACTGAAGCTTTCTTT
CDR3aa: CAISGLLNTEAFF
abundance: -
j_gene: TRBJ1-1
v_gene: TRBV10-3
d_gene: -

CDR3nt: TGTGCCACCACATTATCCTACGAGCAGTACTTC
CDR3aa: CATTLSYEQYF
abundance: -
j_gene: TRBJ2-7
v_gene: TRBV10-3
d_gene: -

CDR3nt: TGTGCCAGCAGCTTAGGCGGGAGGGCCGATTACAATGAGCAGTTCTTC
CDR3aa: CASSLGGRADYNEQFF
abundance: -
j_gene: TRBJ2-1
v_gene: TRBV7-8
d_gene: TRBD2

CDR3nt: TGCGCCAGCAGCCAGGGAAGGGGGAACGGGGTCAGAGCTTTCTTT
CDR3aa: CASSQGRGNGVRAFF
abundance: once
j_gene: TRBJ1-1
v_gene: TRBV4-1
d_gene: -

CDR3nt: TGTGCCAGCAGGCCCCCGGGGGGCAGCACAGATACGCAGTATTTT
CDR3aa: CASRPPGGSTDTQYF
abundance: -
j_gene: TRBJ2-3
v_gene: TRBV7-2
d_gene: -

CDR3nt: TGTGCCAGCAGCGTAGACCCCGGGACAGCCCCTAATGAGCAGTTCTTC
CDR3aa: CASSVDPGTAPNEQFF
abundance: -
j_gene: TRBJ2-1
v_gene: TRBV9
d_gene: TRBD1

CDR3nt: TGTGCCAGCAGCCGAGCTTGGGGCTATGGCTACACCTTC
CDR3aa: CASSRAWGYGYTF
abundance: -
j_gene: TRBJ1-2
v_gene: TRBV14
d_gene: -

CDR3nt: TGTGCCAGCAGCTTCCAGGACGGAATCAATGAGCAGTTCTTC
CDR3aa: CASSFQDGINEQFF
abundance: -
j_gene: TRBJ2-1
v_gene: TRBV7-9
d_gene: -

CDR3nt: TGTGCCAGCAGCTTACCCCAATGGAGGATCTACACCTTC
CDR3aa: CASSLPQWRIYTF
abundance: -
j_gene: TRBJ1-2
v_gene: TRBV7-9
d_gene: -

CDR3nt: TGTGCCAGCAGTCCCCTCGAGGAGGTTGACTATGGCTACACCTTC
CDR3aa: CASSPLEEVDYGYTF
abundance: -
j_gene: TRBJ1-2
v_gene: TRBV28
d_gene: -

CDR3nt: TGCAGCGTGGGGGGACAGGGTACCTACGAGCAGTACTTC
CDR3aa: CSVGGQGTYEQYF
abundance: -
j_gene: TRBJ2-7
v_gene: TRBV29-1
d_gene: TRBD1

CDR3nt: TGTGCCAGCAACCAACCCACTAGCGAGCAGTACTTC
CDR3aa: CASNQPTSEQYF
abundance: once
j_gene: TRBJ2-7
v_gene: TRBV28
d_gene: -

CDR3nt: TGTGCCAGTAGTATGGGCAGCCACTACGAGCAGTACTTC
CDR3aa: CASSMGSHYEQYF
abundance: -
j_gene: TRBJ2-7
v_gene: TRBV19
d_gene: -

CDR3nt: TGTGCCAGCAGACCGGGGGGACACATTTTTGAGTACTTC
CDR3aa: CASRPGGHIFEYF
abundance: -
j_gene: TRBJ2-7
v_gene: TRBV19
d_gene: -

CDR3nt: TGTGCCAGCAGGGAGATGGACTCCTACGAGCAGTACTTC
CDR3aa: CASREMDSYEQYF
abundance: -
j_gene: TRBJ2-7
v_gene: TRBV6-1
d_gene: -

CDR3nt: TGCAGCGTTGAATGGTCCTACAATGAGCAGTTCTTC
CDR3aa: CSVEWSYNEQFF
abundance: -
j_gene: TRBJ2-1
v_gene: TRBV29-1
d_gene: -

CDR3nt: TGTGCCAGCAGCTTGGGGGAGTCTGAGCAGTTCTTC
CDR3aa: CASSLGESEQFF
abundance: -
j_gene: TRBJ2-1
v_gene: TRBV5-4
d_gene: -

CDR3nt: TGTGCCAGCAGCTTAGGGCCTGAAGCTTTCTTT
CDR3aa: CASSLGPEAFF
abundance: few
j_gene: TRBJ1-1
v_gene: TRBV11-2
d_gene: -

CDR3nt: TGTGCCAGCAGCTTGTGGACAGGGGGCTCCTACGAGCAGTACTTC
CDR3aa: CASSLWTGGSYEQYF
abundance: -
j_gene: TRBJ2-7
v_gene: TRBV5-5
d_gene: TRBD1

CDR3nt: TGTGCCAGCAGTTTATCGGCGGGACCCTACAATGAGCAGTTCTTC
CDR3aa: CASSLSAGPYNEQFF
abundance: -
j_gene: TRBJ2-1
v_gene: TRBV27
d_gene: -

CDR3nt: TGTGCCACCAGCAGAAAATTGGAGGCCTATGGCTACACCTTC
CDR3aa: CATSRKLEAYGYTF
abundance: -
j_gene: TRBJ1-2
v_gene: TRBV15
d_gene: -

CDR3nt: TGTGCCAGCAGTATTAGGGATTACAATGAGCAGTTCTTC
CDR3aa: CASSIRDYNEQFF
abundance: -
j_gene: TRBJ2-1
v_gene: TRBV2
d_gene: -

CDR3nt: TGTGCCAGCAGGGCGGCCCTAGAGACCCAGTACTTC
CDR3aa: CASRAALETQYF
abundance: -
j_gene: TRBJ2-5
v_gene: TRBV7-2
d_gene: -

CDR3nt: TGTGCCAGCAGCACGGGACTAGATGGGTCGCAGTACTTC
CDR3aa: CASSTGLDGSQYF
abundance: -
j_gene: TRBJ2-7
v_gene: TRBV11-2
d_gene: TRBD2

CDR3nt: TGTGCCAGCAGCTTGGCCGGGCAGCGGAATGAGCAGTTCTTC
CDR3aa: CASSLAGQRNEQFF
abundance: -
j_gene: TRBJ2-1
v_gene: TRBV5-4
d_gene: -

CDR3nt: TGTGCCAGCAGCCCTGCTCGCCCCCACCAAGAGACCCAGTACTTC
CDR3aa: CASSPARPHQETQYF
abundance: -
j_gene: TRBJ2-5
v_gene: TRBV9
d_gene: -

CDR3nt: TGTGCCAGCAGCCGAATTAGGGCAGGGAAGACCTATGGCTACACCTTC
CDR3aa: CASSRIRAGKTYGYTF
abundance: -
j_gene: TRBJ1-2
v_gene: TRBV28
d_gene: -